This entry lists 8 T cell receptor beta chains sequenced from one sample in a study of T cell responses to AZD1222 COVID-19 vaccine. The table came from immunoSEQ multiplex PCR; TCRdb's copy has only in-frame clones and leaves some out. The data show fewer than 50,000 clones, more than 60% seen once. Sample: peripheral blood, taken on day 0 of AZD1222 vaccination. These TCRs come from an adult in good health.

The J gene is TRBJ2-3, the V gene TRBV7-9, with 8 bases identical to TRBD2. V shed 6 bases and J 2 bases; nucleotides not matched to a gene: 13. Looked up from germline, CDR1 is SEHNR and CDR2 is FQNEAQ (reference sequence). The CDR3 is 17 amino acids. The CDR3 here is CASRPIRGGPSTDTQYF. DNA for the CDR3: TGTGCCAGCAGGCCGATTCGGGGGGGTCCATCCACAGATACGCAGTATTTT.

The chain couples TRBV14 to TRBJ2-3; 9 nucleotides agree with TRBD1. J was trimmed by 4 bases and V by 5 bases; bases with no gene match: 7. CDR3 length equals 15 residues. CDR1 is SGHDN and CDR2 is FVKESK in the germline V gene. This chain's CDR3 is CASSLQGAYSDTQYF. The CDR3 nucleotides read TGTGCCAGCAGCTTACAGGGGGCTTATTCAGATACGCAGTATTTT.

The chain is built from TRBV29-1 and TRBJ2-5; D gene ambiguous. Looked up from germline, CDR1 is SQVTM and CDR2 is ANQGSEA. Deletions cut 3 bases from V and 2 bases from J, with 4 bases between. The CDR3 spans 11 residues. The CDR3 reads CSVERQETQYF. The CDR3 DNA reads TGCAGCGTTGAGCGGCAAGAGACCCAGTACTTC.

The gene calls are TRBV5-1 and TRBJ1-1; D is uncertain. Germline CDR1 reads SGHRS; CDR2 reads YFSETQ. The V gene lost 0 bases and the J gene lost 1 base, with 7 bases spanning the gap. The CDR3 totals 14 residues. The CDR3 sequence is CASSLVVGNTEAFF. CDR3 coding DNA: TGCGCCAGCAGCTTGGTAGTCGGGAACACTGAAGCTTTCTTT.

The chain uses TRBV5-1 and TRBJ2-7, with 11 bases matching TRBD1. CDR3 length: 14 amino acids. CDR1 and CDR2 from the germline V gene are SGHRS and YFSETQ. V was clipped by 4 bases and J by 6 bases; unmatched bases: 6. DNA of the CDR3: TGCGCCAGCAGCACCGGACAGGGGGCGGTCGAGCAGTACTTC. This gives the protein CASSTGQGAVEQYF.

The chain's CDR3 is CASSLGSEYTEAFF. The CDR3 bases are TGCGCCAGCAGCTTGGGTTCCGAATACACTGAAGCTTTCTTT. The chain joins TRBV5-1 to TRBJ1-1; D remains unclear. In germline, CDR1 is SGHRS, CDR2 YFSETQ. The V gene lost 0 bases and the J gene lost 3 bases, with 9 bases spanning the gap. The CDR3 is 14 amino acids.

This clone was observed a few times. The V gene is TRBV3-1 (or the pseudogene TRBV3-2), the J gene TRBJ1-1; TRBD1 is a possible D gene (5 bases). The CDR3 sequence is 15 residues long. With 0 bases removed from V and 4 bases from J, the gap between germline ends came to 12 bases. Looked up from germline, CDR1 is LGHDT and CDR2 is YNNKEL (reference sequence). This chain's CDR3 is CASSQDWGGSTEAFF. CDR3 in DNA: TGTGCCAGCAGCCAAGATTGGGGCGGGAGCACTGAAGCTTTCTTT.

The CDR3 region is CASSESGPPTNEQFF. In nucleotides, the CDR3 is TGCGCCAGCAGTGAGTCAGGGCCTCCGACGAATGAGCAGTTCTTC. This rearrangement joins TRBV10-1 to TRBJ2-1; D not resolved. The CDR3 runs 15 residues. Germline assignment: CDR1 WNHNN and CDR2 SYGVQD (reference sequence). V lost 0 bases, J lost 7 bases, and 13 bases lay in between.